The 25 T cell receptor beta chains below come from one sample, sequenced in a study of molecular identifiers for immune sequencing clone quantification. TCRdb re-derived calls from the PCR reads in MiXCR, one entry per CDR3 protein. This sample has 300,000 to 400,000 distinct CDR3 sequences, with 24% found just once. The sample taken for sequencing was naive CD8+ T cells from blood, with Jurkat cell RNA spiked in. Described subset: FACS-sorted CD8+CD4-CCR7+CD45RA+ naive T cells. The receptors were sampled from a human donor in good health. Some libraries in this study had Jurkat cell RNA spiked in.

The sample holds a few counts of this clonotype. In nucleotides, the CDR3 is TGTGCCAGCAGTTACTCGAGGGCGAACACTGAAGCTTTCTTT. Residues: CASSYSRANTEAFF. The genes are TRBV6-5 and TRBJ1-1; D is unresolved. Germline CDR1 and CDR2: MNHEY and SVGAGI. This CDR3 has 14 amino acids. V was trimmed by 0 bases and J by 1 base, leaving 6 bases between them.

The table lists this clonotype with a few counts. The rearrangement uses TRBV19 and TRBJ1-1; the D gene is possibly TRBD1 (6 bases). The germline V gene has CDR1 LNHDA and CDR2 SQIVND (reference sequence). The length of the CDR3 is 13 residues. CDR3 DNA: TGTGCTTCGATAAGGGGGATGAACACTGAAGCTTTCTTT. Encoded protein: CASIRGMNTEAFF.

The chain links TRBV12-3 or TRBV12-4 to TRBJ2-3; possible D gene TRBD2, 5 bases. Trimming pared 3 bases from V and 1 base from J, leaving 14 bases between. The CDR3 runs to 16 residues. Here the CDR3 reads CASSFGLHEGTDTQYF. Here the CDR3 DNA reads TGTGCCAGCAGTTTCGGACTCCATGAGGGCACAGATACGCAGTATTTT.

In this sample, this clonotype turned up a few times. The rearrangement joins TRBV6-2 or TRBV6-3 to TRBJ2-3; TRBD1 matches at 9 bases. J lost 2 bases, V lost 10 bases, and 10 bases had no gene match. Germline V CDR1 and CDR2: MNHEY, SVGEGT. This CDR3 is 15 amino acids long. The CDR3 loop is CATNDRGTFTDTQYF. The CDR3 DNA follows: TGTGCCACCAACGACAGGGGGACCTTCACAGATACGCAGTATTTT.

This clonotype was picked up a small number of times. The V gene is TRBV20-1, the J gene TRBJ1-1, with D unresolved. The CDR3 consists of 14 residues. The V gene lost 0 bases and the J gene lost 0 bases, with 8 bases spanning the gap. CDR1 is DFQATT, CDR2 SNEGSKA, per germline (reference sequence). This CDR3 reads CSAREKGMNTEAFF. DNA for the CDR3: TGCAGTGCTAGAGAAAAAGGAATGAACACTGAAGCTTTCTTT.

This clonotype came up many times. The J gene is TRBJ2-1, the V gene TRBV6-5, with D possibly being TRBD1 or TRBD2 (5 bases each). The germline V gene has CDR1 MNHEY and CDR2 SVGAGI. V lost 2 bases and J lost 7, with 9 bases in between. This CDR3 region has 13 residues. CDR3 DNA sequence: TGTGCCAGCAGTTACGCAGGGAGTAATGAGCAGTTCTTC. This sequence encodes CASSYAGSNEQFF.

This clonotype was seen ten or more times. The gene calls are TRBV4-3 and TRBJ1-1; tentatively, D is TRBD1 (6 bases). The V gene's germline CDR1 is LGHNA and CDR2 YSLEER. There are 15 residues in the CDR3. The V and J ends lost 0 bases and 2 bases respectively, with 10 bases between them. The CDR3 here is CASSQDPRGNTEAFF. The CDR3 nucleotides are TGCGCCAGCAGCCAAGATCCCAGGGGAAACACTGAAGCTTTCTTT.

As for this clonotype: A much larger clone differs from this one at a single base, so this may be a read error. This chain joins TRBV4-3 and TRBJ1-4, with 8 bases identical to TRBD1. After removal of 0 bases from V and 8 bases from J, the junction contained 5 bases not matched to a gene. Germline lookup yields CDR1 LGHNA and CDR2 YSLEER. The CDR3 is made up of 15 amino acids. The CDR3 reads CASSQDPPGGEKLFF. For the CDR3, the DNA is TGCGCCAGCAGCCAAGATCCCCCAGGGGGCGAAAAACTGTTTTTT.

At least ten counts were recorded for this clonotype. V usage is TRBV7-2 and J usage is TRBJ2-7; tentative D call: TRBD2 (6 bases). The CDR3 contains 14 residues. V lost 1 base, J lost 5 bases, and 12 bases lay in between. The germline CDR1 and CDR2 sequences are SGHTA and FQGNSA. DNA of the CDR3: TGTGCCAGCAGCTTAGAAGAGGGACTGCACGAGCAGTACTTC. Translating gives CASSLEEGLHEQYF.

V gene TRBV18 combines with J gene TRBJ1-1, with TRBD1 as a possible D gene (6 bases). Between the trimmed V and J ends, which lost 2 bases and 3 bases, there was a span of 19 bases. Per the germline V gene, CDR1 is KGHSH and CDR2 is LQKENI. The CDR3 is 17 residues long. In nucleotides, the CDR3 is TGTGCCAGCTCACCAAAATTCCAGGGCCCAGGGGACACTGAAGCTTTCTTT. Its translation is CASSPKFQGPGDTEAFF.

There are many counts of this clonotype. This chain joins TRBV5-4 and TRBJ2-3, with 16 positions matching TRBD2. Germline V lookup: CDR1 SGHNT, CDR2 YYREEE (reference sequence). The CDR3 sequence is 18 residues long. With 5 bases clipped from V and 2 bases from J, the junction kept 8 bases outside the gene matches. In DNA form, the CDR3 reads TGTGCCAGCAGGTCCGGGACTAGCGGGGGGGCACACACAGATACGCAGTATTTT. Protein product: CASRSGTSGGAHTDTQYF.

The chain couples TRBV5-1 to TRBJ2-5; the D is unclear. V was cut by 4 bases and J by 0 bases, with 7 bases left in between. The CDR3 sequence is 13 residues long. CDR1 is SGHRS and CDR2 is YFSETQ in the germline V gene. The chain's CDR3 is CASSPGYQETQYF. CDR3 in DNA: TGCGCCAGCAGCCCTGGGTACCAAGAGACCCAGTACTTC. The full variable domain, rest sourced from reference TRBV5-1 and TRBJ2-5, is KAGVTQTPRYLIKTRGQQVTLSCSPISGHRSVSWYQQTPGQGLQFLFEYFSETQRNKGNFPGRFSGRQFSNSRSEMNVSTLELGDSALYLCASSPGYQETQYFGPGTRLLVL.

This clonotype occurred many times. J is TRBJ1-1 and V is TRBV7-9; D possibly corresponds to TRBD1 (6 bases). The CDR3 runs to 14 residues. CDR1 SEHNR and CDR2 FQNEAQ come from the germline V gene (reference sequence). Trimming cost V 1 base and J 4 bases, with 10 bases left between them. Here the CDR3 DNA reads TGTGCCAGCAGCTTAGTAAGACAGGTCACTGAAGCTTTCTTT. Translation gives CASSLVRQVTEAFF.

This clonotype occurred many times. The chain carries TRBV6-5 and TRBJ2-7; D is uncertain. Trimming left V 6 bases short and J 0 bases short, with 12 bases between. The CDR3 loop spans 14 amino acids. Germline CDR1 and CDR2: MNHEY and SVGAGI. The CDR3 reads CASSHDWGSYEQYF. For the CDR3, the DNA is TGTGCCAGCAGCCATGACTGGGGCTCCTACGAGCAGTACTTC.

This clonotype was counted only a few times. The V call is TRBV28, the J call TRBJ2-1; D possibly corresponds to TRBD1 (6 bases). CDR3 size: 14 residues. Per germline, CDR1 MDHEN and CDR2 SYDVKM. Trimming stripped 7 bases from V and 4 bases from J, with 14 bases between. The CDR3, as DNA: TGTGCCAGCACCTCCGGACAGATATACAATGAGCAGTTCTTC. It specifies CASTSGQIYNEQFF.

The chain employs TRBV12-2 and TRBJ2-6; the DNA was not compared with TRBD1, the D call given in the table. TRBV12-2 is a recognized pseudogene. This CDR3 comprises 19 residues. The CDR3 DNA follows: TGTGCAAGTCGCTTCCCCGACAGGTGGGGATTAAGTGGGGCCAACGTCCTGACTTTC. Translation: CASRFPDRWGLSGANVLTF.

The table lists this clonotype with many counts. The chain has TRBV11-2 and TRBJ2-1; 11 nucleotides match TRBD2. CDR3 length: 14 amino acids. Germline CDR1 reads SGHAT; CDR2 reads FQNNGV. J gave up 10 bases and V 5 bases, and 7 bases lay outside the gene matches. The CDR3, as DNA: TGTGCCAGCAGCCCCCGACTAGCGGGGTACGAGCAGTTCTTC. This encodes CASSPRLAGYEQFF.

The chain employs TRBV7-9 and TRBJ2-7; 8 bases are shared with TRBD1. V was pared by 1 base and J by 7 bases, with 9 bases of the junction left unmatched. Germline V lookup: CDR1 SEHNR, CDR2 FQNEAQ (reference sequence). The CDR3 covers 15 residues. The CDR3 reads CASSLVRQGAGEQYF. In nucleotides, the CDR3 is TGTGCCAGCAGCTTAGTTCGGCAGGGGGCTGGTGAGCAGTACTTC.

This clonotype was recorded at least ten times. This chain links TRBV7-9 with TRBJ1-1; 8 positions match TRBD1. V trimming: 6 bases; J trimming: 4 bases; junction bases outside the gene matches: 13. Germline V gene lookup returns CDR1 SEHNR and CDR2 FQNEAQ (reference sequence). This CDR3 comprises 16 residues. The CDR3 DNA is TGTGCCAGCAGGCATAACAGACAGGGGATTACCACTGAAGCTTTCTTT. It is translated as CASRHNRQGITTEAFF.

Many counts were recorded for this clonotype. The chain combines TRBV29-1 with TRBJ2-7; TRBD2 matches 8 bases. V lost 2 bases to trimming and J lost 1 base; unmatched junction nucleotides: 4. The CDR3 has 14 residues. Germline lookup yields CDR1 SQVTM and CDR2 ANQGSEA. The chain's CDR3 is CSVELRGVSYEQYF. CDR3 coding DNA: TGCAGCGTTGAATTGCGGGGGGTATCCTACGAGCAGTACTTC.

The rearrangement uses TRBV7-9 and TRBJ2-3; D possibly corresponds to TRBD2 (5 bases). This CDR3 spans 15 amino acids. V lost 2 bases and J 0 bases, leaving 9 bases between the germline ends. Per germline, CDR1 SEHNR and CDR2 FQNEAQ (reference sequence). In DNA, the CDR3 is TGTGCCAGCAGCTTAACTAGAGCCAGCACAGATACGCAGTATTTT. Amino acid sequence: CASSLTRASTDTQYF. Full variable domain (remainder filled in from reference TRBV7-9 and TRBJ2-3): DTGVSQNPRHKITKRGQNVTFRCDPISEHNRLYWYRQTLGQGPEFLTYFQNEAQLEKSRLLSDRFSAERPKGSFSTLEIQRTEQGDSAMYLCASSLTRASTDTQYFGPGTRLTVL.

In this sample, this clonotype turned up a few times. One base away lies a much larger clone, so this may be a sequencing read error. V usage is TRBV20-1 and J usage is TRBJ1-1; maybe TRBD1 (6 bases). The ends were cut back, 0 bases at V and 4 bases at J, with 18 bases in the middle. The CDR3 covers 16 residues. Germline V gene lookup returns CDR1 DFQATT and CDR2 SNEGSKA (reference sequence). The CDR3 is CSARDTRRTARTEAFF. The CDR3 DNA follows: TGCAGTGCTAGAGATACCCGGAGGACAGCCCGCACTGAAGCTTTCTTT.

This clonotype was observed a few times. The chain joins TRBV10-3 to TRBJ2-1, with 12 bases identical to TRBD2. The CDR3 has 16 residues. Unmatched junction bases numbered 7, after V lost 3 bases and J lost 7 bases. Germline V gene sequence: CDR1 ENHRY, CDR2 SYGVKD. In DNA form, the CDR3 reads TGTGCCATCAGTGAACTAGCGGGAGGTCGGGAGAATGAGCAGTTCTTC. Translating it yields CAISELAGGRENEQFF.

This clonotype was seen only a few times. The rearrangement uses TRBV6-2 or TRBV6-3 and TRBJ2-1; 7 bases fit TRBD1. The CDR3 covers 16 residues. With 6 bases clipped from V and 6 bases from J, the junction kept 14 bases outside the gene matches. Per germline, CDR1 MNHEY and CDR2 SVGEGT. The CDR3 nucleotides are TGTGCCAGCAGCTACGACAGGGATGTCGTGGGCAATGAGCAGTTCTTC. Amino acid sequence: CASSYDRDVVGNEQFF.

A note on this clonotype: One base away lies a much larger clone, so this may be a sequencing read error. The chain joins TRBV28 to TRBJ1-1; unclear D gene. The germline CDR1 and CDR2 sequences are MDHEN and SYDVKM. The CDR3 length is 15 residues. The CDR3 sequence is CASSTRGRPNTEASF. In DNA, the CDR3 is TGTGCCAGCAGTACAAGAGGCCGGCCGAACACTGAAGCTTCCTTT.